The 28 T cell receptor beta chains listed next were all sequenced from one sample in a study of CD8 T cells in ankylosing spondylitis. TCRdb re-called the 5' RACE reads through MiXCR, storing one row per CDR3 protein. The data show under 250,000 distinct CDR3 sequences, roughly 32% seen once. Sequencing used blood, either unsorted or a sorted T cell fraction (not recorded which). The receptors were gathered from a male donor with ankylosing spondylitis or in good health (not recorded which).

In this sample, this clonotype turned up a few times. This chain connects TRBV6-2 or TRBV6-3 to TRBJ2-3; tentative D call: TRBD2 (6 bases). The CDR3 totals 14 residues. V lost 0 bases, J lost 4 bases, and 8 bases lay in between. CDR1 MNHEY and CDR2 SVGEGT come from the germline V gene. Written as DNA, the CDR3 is TGTGCCAGCAGTTACTCCGGGGAGGCAGATACGCAGTATTTT. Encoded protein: CASSYSGEADTQYF.

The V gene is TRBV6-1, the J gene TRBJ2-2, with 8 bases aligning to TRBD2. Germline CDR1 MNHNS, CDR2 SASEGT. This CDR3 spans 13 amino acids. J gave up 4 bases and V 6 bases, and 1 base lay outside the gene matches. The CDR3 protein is CASRRGGTGELFF. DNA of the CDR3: TGTGCCAGCAGACGGGGGGGCACCGGGGAGCTGTTTTTT.

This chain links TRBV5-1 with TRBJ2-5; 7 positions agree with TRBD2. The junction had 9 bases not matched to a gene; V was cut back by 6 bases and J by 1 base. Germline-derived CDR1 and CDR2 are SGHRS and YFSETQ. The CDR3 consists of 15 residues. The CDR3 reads CASIPGGLVQETQYF. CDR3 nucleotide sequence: TGCGCCAGCATCCCGGGTGGACTAGTCCAAGAGACCCAGTACTTC.

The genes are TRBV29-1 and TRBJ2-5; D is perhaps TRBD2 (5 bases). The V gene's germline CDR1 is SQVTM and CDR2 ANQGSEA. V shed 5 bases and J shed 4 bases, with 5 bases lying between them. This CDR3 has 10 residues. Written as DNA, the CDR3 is TGCAGCGTTCGGGGAGAGACCCAGTACTTC. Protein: CSVRGETQYF.

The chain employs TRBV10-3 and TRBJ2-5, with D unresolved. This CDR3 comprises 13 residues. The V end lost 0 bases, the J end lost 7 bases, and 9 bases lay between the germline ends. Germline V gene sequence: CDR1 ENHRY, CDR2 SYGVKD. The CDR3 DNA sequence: TGTGCCATCAGTGAGTCGATAGATGGGACCCAGTACTTC. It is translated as CAISESIDGTQYF.

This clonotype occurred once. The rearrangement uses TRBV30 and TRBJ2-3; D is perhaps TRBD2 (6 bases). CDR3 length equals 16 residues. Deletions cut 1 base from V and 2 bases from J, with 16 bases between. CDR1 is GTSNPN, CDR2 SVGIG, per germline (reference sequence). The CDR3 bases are TGTGCCTGGAGTGAAGCGGCGGGGAACCCCACAGATACGCAGTATTTT. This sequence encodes CAWSEAAGNPTDTQYF. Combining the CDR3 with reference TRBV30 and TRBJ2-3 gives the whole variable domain SQTIHQWPATLVQPVGSPLSLECTVEGTSNPNLYWYRQAAGRGLQLLFYSVGIGQISSEVPQNLSASRPQDRQFILSSKKLLLSDSGFYLCAWSEAAGNPTDTQYFGPGTRLTVL.

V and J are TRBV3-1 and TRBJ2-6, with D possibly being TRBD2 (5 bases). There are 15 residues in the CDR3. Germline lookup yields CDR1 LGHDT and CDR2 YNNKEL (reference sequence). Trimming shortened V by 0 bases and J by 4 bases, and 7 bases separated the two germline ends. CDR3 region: CASSQERVGANVLTF. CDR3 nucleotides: TGTGCCAGCAGCCAAGAGAGGGTCGGGGCCAACGTCCTGACTTTC. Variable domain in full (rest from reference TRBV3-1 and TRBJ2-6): DTAVSQTPKYLVTQMGNDKSIKCEQNLGHDTMYWYKQDSKKFLKIMFSYNNKELIINETVPNRFSPKSPDKAHLNLHINSLELGDSAVYFCASSQERVGANVLTFGAGSRLTVL.

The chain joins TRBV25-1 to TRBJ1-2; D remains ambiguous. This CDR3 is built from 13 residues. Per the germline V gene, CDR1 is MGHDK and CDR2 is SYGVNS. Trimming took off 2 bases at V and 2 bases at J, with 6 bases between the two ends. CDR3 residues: CASSEGVNYGYTF. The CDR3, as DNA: TGTGCCAGCAGTGAAGGGGTAAACTATGGCTACACCTTC.

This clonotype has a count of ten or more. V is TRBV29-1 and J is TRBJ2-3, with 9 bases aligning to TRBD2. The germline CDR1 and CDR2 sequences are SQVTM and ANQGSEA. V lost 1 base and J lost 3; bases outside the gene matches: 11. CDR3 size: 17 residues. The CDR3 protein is CSVEAASGDSGTDTQYF. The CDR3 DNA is TGCAGCGTTGAAGCGGCTAGCGGGGATAGCGGAACAGATACGCAGTATTTT.

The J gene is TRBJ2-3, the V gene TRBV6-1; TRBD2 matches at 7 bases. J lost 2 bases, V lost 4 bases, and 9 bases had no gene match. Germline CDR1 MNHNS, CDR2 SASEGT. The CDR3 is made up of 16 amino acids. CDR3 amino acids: CASSARGRGITDTQYF. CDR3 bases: TGTGCCAGCAGTGCCCGTGGGCGGGGGATCACAGATACGCAGTATTTT.

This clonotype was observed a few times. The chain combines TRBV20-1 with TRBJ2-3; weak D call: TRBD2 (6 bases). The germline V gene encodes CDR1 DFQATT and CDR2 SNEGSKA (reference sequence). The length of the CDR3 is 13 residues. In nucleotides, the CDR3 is TGCAGCTTGCGCTGGGGGGGCACAGATACGCAGTATTTT. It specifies CSLRWGGTDTQYF.

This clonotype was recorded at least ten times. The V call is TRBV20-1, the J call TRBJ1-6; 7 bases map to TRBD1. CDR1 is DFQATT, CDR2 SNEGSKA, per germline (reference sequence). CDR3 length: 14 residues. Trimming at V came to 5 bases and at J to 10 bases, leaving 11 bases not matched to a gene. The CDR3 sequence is CSAFGQEGASPLHF. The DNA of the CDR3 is TGCAGTGCTTTCGGACAGGAAGGCGCCTCACCCCTCCACTTT.

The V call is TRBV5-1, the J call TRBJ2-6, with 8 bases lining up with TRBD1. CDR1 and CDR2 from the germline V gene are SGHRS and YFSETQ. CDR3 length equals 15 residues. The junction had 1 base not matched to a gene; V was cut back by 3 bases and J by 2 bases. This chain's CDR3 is CASSSGQAGANVLTF. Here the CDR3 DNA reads TGCGCCAGCAGCTCGGGACAGGCTGGGGCCAACGTCCTGACTTTC.

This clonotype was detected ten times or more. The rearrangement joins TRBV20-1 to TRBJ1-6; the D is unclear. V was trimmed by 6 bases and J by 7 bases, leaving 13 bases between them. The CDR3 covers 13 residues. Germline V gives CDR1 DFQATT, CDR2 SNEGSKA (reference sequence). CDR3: CSATRQDNSPLHF. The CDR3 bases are TGCAGTGCAACCAGACAAGACAATTCACCCCTCCACTTT.

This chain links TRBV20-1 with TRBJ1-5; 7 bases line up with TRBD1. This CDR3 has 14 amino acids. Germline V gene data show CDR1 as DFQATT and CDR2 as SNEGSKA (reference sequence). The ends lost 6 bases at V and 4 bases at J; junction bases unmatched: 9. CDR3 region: CSASRDSGNQPQHF. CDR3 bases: TGCAGTGCCAGTCGGGACAGCGGGAATCAGCCCCAGCATTTT.

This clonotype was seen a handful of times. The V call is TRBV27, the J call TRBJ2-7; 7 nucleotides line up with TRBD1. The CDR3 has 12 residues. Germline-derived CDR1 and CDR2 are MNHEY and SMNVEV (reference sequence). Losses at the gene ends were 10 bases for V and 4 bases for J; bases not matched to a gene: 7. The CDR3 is CATRTGGYEQYF. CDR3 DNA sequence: TGTGCCACACGGACAGGCGGTTACGAGCAGTACTTC.

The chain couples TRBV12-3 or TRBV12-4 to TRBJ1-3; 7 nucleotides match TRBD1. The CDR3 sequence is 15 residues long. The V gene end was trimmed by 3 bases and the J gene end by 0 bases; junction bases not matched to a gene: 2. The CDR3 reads CASSLDRYSGNTIYF. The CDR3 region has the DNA TGTGCCAGCAGTTTGGACAGGTACTCTGGAAACACCATATATTTT.

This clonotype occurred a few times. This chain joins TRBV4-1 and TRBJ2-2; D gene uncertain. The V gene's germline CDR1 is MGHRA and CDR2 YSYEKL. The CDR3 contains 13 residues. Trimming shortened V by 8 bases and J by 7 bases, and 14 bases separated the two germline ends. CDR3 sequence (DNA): TGCGCCAGCGGGTCCAGTCACGTCGGGGAGCTGTTTTTT. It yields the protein CASGSSHVGELFF.

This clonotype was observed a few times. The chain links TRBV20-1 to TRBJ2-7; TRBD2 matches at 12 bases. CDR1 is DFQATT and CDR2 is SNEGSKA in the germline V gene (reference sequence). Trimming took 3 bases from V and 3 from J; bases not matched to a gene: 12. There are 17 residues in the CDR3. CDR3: CSASPTSGGPGLYEQYF. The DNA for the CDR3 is TGCAGTGCTAGTCCCACTAGCGGGGGGCCTGGCCTCTACGAGCAGTACTTC.

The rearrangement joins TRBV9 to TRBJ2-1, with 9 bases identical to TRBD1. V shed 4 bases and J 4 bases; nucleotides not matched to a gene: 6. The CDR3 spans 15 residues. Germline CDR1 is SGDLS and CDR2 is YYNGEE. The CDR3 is CASSTDGTGYNEQFF. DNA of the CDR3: TGTGCCAGCAGCACCGACGGGACAGGGTACAATGAGCAGTTCTTC.

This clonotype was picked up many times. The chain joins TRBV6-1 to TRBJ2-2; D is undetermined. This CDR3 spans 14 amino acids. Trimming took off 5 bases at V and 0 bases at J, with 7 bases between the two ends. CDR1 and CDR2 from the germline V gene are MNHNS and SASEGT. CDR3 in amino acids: CASSPDTNTGELFF. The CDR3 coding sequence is TGTGCCAGCAGTCCTGACACGAACACCGGGGAGCTGTTTTTT.

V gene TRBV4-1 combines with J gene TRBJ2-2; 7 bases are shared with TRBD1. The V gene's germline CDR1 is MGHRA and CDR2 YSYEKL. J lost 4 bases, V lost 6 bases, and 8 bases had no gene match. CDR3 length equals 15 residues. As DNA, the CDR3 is TGCGCCAGCAGTCAGATGACAGGGCGCACCGGGGAGCTGTTTTTT. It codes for CASSQMTGRTGELFF.

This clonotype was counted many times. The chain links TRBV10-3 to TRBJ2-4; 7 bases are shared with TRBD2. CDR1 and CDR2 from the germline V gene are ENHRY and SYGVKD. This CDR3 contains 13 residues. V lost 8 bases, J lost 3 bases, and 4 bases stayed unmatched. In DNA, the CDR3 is TGTGCCATCCGCAGCGGGGACAAAAACATTCAGTACTTC. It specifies CAIRSGDKNIQYF.

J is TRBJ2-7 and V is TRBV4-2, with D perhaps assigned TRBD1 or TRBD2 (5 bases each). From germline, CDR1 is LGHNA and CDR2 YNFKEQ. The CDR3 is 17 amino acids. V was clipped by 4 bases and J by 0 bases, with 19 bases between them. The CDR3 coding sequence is TGTGCCAGCAGCCGTGAGCTTTGGGACGGGGACTCCTACGAGCAGTACTTC. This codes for CASSRELWDGDSYEQYF.

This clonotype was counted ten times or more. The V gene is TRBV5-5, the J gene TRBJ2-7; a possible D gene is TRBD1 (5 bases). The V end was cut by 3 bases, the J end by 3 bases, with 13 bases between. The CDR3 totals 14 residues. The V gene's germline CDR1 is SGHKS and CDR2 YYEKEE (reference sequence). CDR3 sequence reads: CASSSGQGHYEQYF. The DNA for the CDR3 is TGTGCCAGCAGCTCTGGGCAGGGCCACTACGAGCAGTACTTC.

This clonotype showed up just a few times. The CDR3 sequence: CASSSKPGQGFDEQYF. DNA of the CDR3: TGTGCCAGCAGCAGCAAGCCGGGACAGGGTTTCGACGAGCAGTACTTC. V usage is TRBV11-2 and J usage is TRBJ2-7, with 9 nucleotides matching TRBD1. Losses at the gene ends were 5 bases for V and 5 bases for J; bases not matched to a gene: 13. Germline CDR1 and CDR2: SGHAT and FQNNGV. CDR3 size: 16 residues.

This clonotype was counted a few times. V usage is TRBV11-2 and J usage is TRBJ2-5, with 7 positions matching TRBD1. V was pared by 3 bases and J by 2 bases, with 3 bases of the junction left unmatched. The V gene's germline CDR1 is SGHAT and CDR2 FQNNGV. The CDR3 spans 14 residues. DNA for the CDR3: TGTGCCAGCAGCTTGCCGGGACAGCAAGAGACCCAGTACTTC. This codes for CASSLPGQQETQYF.

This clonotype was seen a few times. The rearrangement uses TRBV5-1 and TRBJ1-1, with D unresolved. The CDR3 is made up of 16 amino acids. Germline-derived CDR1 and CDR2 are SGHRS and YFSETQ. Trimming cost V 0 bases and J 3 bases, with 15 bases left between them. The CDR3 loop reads CASSLGAVWGYTEAFF. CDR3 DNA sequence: TGCGCCAGCAGCTTGGGGGCAGTGTGGGGATACACTGAAGCTTTCTTT.